These 15 T cell receptor beta chains came from one sample sequenced in a study of T cell responses to AZD1222 COVID-19 vaccine. Clones were read by immunoSEQ multiplex PCR, and TCRdb kept only the in-frame ones, dropping some. This sample has about 110,000 clones, with 85% to 95% found just once. The sequencing used peripheral blood, collected on day 0 of AZD1222 vaccination. These receptors came from an adult in good health.

The V gene is TRBV6-5, the J gene TRBJ1-2; TRBD1 might be the D (6 bases). The germline CDR1 and CDR2 sequences are MNHEY and SVGAGI. CDR3 length equals 13 residues. V lost 6 bases and J 8 bases, leaving 16 bases between the germline ends. The CDR3 reads CASRRTEKGGYTF. The CDR3 coding sequence is TGTGCCAGCAGGAGGACAGAAAAGGGAGGCTACACCTTC.

V gene TRBV20-1 combines with J gene TRBJ2-2; 7 nucleotides align to TRBD1. The ends lost 3 bases at V and 1 base at J; junction bases unmatched: 8. The CDR3 contains 16 residues. CDR1 and CDR2 (germline): DFQATT, SNEGSKA (reference sequence). The CDR3 here is CSASWDSLQNTGELFF. The CDR3 DNA follows: TGCAGTGCTAGTTGGGACAGCCTACAGAACACCGGGGAGCTGTTTTTT.

This sequence joins TRBV2 and TRBJ2-1; D ambiguous. Germline V gene data show CDR1 as SNHLY and CDR2 as FYNNEI. V lost 3 bases and J 0 bases, leaving 9 bases between the germline ends. This CDR3 has 15 residues. In nucleotides, the CDR3 is TGTGCCAGCAGTGAGAAACAGAGCTCCTACAATGAGCAGTTCTTC. Translating gives CASSEKQSSYNEQFF.

CDR3 sequence (DNA): TGTGCCAGCAGCTCCTCAGACAGAACTCTCTCTGGAAACACCATATATTTT. Protein sequence: CASSSSDRTLSGNTIYF. The chain links TRBV11-3 to TRBJ1-3; D is possibly TRBD1 (5 bases). Trimming shortened V by 4 bases and J by 0 bases, and 16 bases separated the two germline ends. CDR1 and CDR2 (germline): SGHNT, YENEEA. The length of the CDR3 is 17 residues.

The rearrangement uses TRBV10-3 and TRBJ1-2; D not certain. This CDR3 has 12 amino acids. The V end was cut by 8 bases, the J end by 2 bases, with 9 bases between. The germline CDR1 and CDR2 sequences are ENHRY and SYGVKD. CDR3 coding DNA: TGTGCCATCCGGGGAAACAACTATGGCTACACCTTC. Encoded protein: CAIRGNNYGYTF.

The gene calls are TRBV5-4 and TRBJ2-7, with D perhaps matching TRBD1 or TRBD2 (6 bases each). With 4 bases removed from V and 2 bases from J, the gap between germline ends came to 13 bases. Germline CDR1 and CDR2: SGHNT and YYREEE (reference sequence). The CDR3 covers 14 residues. CDR3 bases: TGTGCCAGCAGCCAAACGGGGGCCCCCTACGAGCAGTACTTC. Amino acids: CASSQTGAPYEQYF.

The chain couples TRBV7-9 to TRBJ2-1; TRBD1 aligns across 7 bases. The CDR3 covers 17 residues. The V and J ends lost 1 base and 5 bases, in that order; junction bases with no gene match: 11. Germline lookup yields CDR1 SEHNR and CDR2 FQNEAQ (reference sequence). As DNA, the CDR3 is TGTGCCAGCAGCTTAGTGGCTCTTGCCGGGACAGACAATGAGCAGTTCTTC. It is translated as CASSLVALAGTDNEQFF.

The rearrangement uses TRBV7-8 and TRBJ1-2; D possibly corresponds to TRBD1 (5 bases). V lost 5 bases and J lost 2, with 15 bases in between. The CDR3 is made up of 15 amino acids. Germline-derived CDR1 and CDR2 are SGHVS and FQNEAQ. The CDR3 region has the DNA TGTGCCAGCAGCCCGGGGGGAGAAGTAAACTATGGCTACACCTTC. Its protein is CASSPGGEVNYGYTF. The variable domain in full, completed from reference TRBV7-8 and TRBJ1-2, reads GAGVSQSPRYKVAKRGQDVALRCDPISGHVSLFWYQQALGQGPEFLTYFQNEAQLDKSGLPSDRFFAERPEGSVSTLKIQRTQQEDSAVYLCASSPGGEVNYGYTFGSGTRLTVV.

The rearrangement uses TRBV10-2 and TRBJ1-2; TRBD1 might be the D (5 bases). Germline V gene data show CDR1 as WSHSY and CDR2 as SAAADI. The CDR3 covers 15 residues. V lost 11 bases to trimming and J lost 0 bases, with 19 bases between them. CDR3 bases: TGCGCCGCAACCCCAAGGGACGGCTCTAACTATGGCTACACCTTC. Translating it yields CAATPRDGSNYGYTF.

J is TRBJ1-5 and V is TRBV28; 12 bases fit TRBD1. The germline V gene encodes CDR1 MDHEN and CDR2 SYDVKM. The junction had 9 bases not matched to a gene; V was cut back by 6 bases and J by 3 bases. This CDR3 is 17 amino acids long. For the CDR3, the DNA is TGTGCCAGCAGCCCGCCGGGACAGGGGGCCGACAATCAGCCCCAGCATTTT. It specifies CASSPPGQGADNQPQHF.

V gene TRBV11-3 combines with J gene TRBJ1-1; D call uncertain. The V end was cut by 5 bases, the J end by 2 bases, with 3 bases between. The CDR3 is 11 amino acids. Germline CDR1 and CDR2: SGHNT and YENEEA. The CDR3 region has the DNA TGTGCCAGCAGCCTCAACACTGAAGCTTTCTTT. Translated, it gives CASSLNTEAFF.

The gene calls are TRBV19 and TRBJ2-7; D is possibly TRBD1 (6 bases). CDR3 length equals 17 residues. The germline V and J ends were trimmed by 6 bases and 0 bases, with 21 bases remaining between them. The germline V gene has CDR1 LNHDA and CDR2 SQIVND (reference sequence). The DNA for the CDR3 is TGTGCCAGTAGCCAGCGACATGACAGGACTTACTCCTACGAGCAGTACTTC. Translating gives CASSQRHDRTYSYEQYF.

The count of this clone is one. The genes are TRBV29-1 and TRBJ1-2; 9 bases fit TRBD1. Germline V CDR1 and CDR2: SQVTM, ANQGSEA. The CDR3 runs to 13 residues. The ends lost 4 bases at V and 3 bases at J; junction bases unmatched: 3. In DNA form, the CDR3 reads TGCAGCGTTGGGGACAGGGTGGACTATGGCTACACCTTC. Its translation is CSVGDRVDYGYTF. Supplemented by reference TRBV29-1 and TRBJ1-2, the full variable domain reads SAVISQKPSRDICQRGTSLTIQCQVDSQVTMMFWYRQQPGQSLTLIATANQGSEATYESGFVIDKFPISRPNLTFSTLTVSNMSPEDSSIYLCSVGDRVDYGYTFGSGTRLTVV.

The CDR3: CASSGGGPRETQYF. In DNA, the CDR3 is TGCGCCAGCAGCGGCGGGGGGCCTCGGGAGACCCAGTACTTC. The chain combines TRBV5-1 with TRBJ2-5, with 8 bases that match TRBD2. From germline, CDR1 is SGHRS and CDR2 YFSETQ. V shed 4 bases, J shed 5 bases, and the junction held 7 bases outside the gene matches. The CDR3 spans 14 residues.

The table lists this clone with a few counts. The CDR3 DNA is TGCGCCAGCAGTGAAGGAGCGGGAGAGCAGTACTTC. Translated: CASSEGAGEQYF. The chain recombines TRBV10-1 with TRBJ2-7; 7 bases fit TRBD2. The CDR3 extends over 12 amino acids. The germline V gene encodes CDR1 WNHNN and CDR2 SYGVQD (reference sequence). Trimming took 3 bases from V and 7 from J; bases not matched to a gene: 3.